The clone carrying this T cell receptor beta chain was observed a single time. Produced via immunoSEQ multiplex PCR; TCRdb's table is partial and in-frame only. The sample records roughly 130,000 clones, roughly 91% being singletons. Stated time point: blood 2 weeks post-SBRT. The treatment here: 15 Gy SBRT to primary tumor, nephrectomy 4 weeks later. Per germline, CDR1 MNHEY and CDR2 SVGAGI. V was trimmed by 0 bases and J by 7 bases, leaving 16 bases between them. The length of the CDR3 is 16 residues. These data belong to a study of radiation and T cells in renal cell carcinoma. The TCR sequence derives from an older woman with renal cell carcinoma. The rearrangement joins TRBV6-5 to TRBJ2-1, with D perhaps assigned TRBD1 or TRBD2 (6 bases each). The source material was blood, sampled from a patient whose treatment included radiotherapy and nephrectomy. The chain's CDR3 is CASSYSRGANRNEQFF. DNA for the CDR3: TGTGCCAGCAGTTACTCGAGGGGGGCGAATAGGAATGAGCAGTTCTTC.